This T cell receptor beta chain was captured in a study of radiotherapy plus CTLA-4 blockade in lung cancer. Whole-study context: The study recorded objective responses in 15% to 20% of patients and disease control in roughly 34%.

Of note for this clone: Its antigen is not identified.

This table comes from immunoSEQ multiplex PCR, and its TCRdb copy is limited to in-frame clones, with some not included. The sample holds approximately 69,000 clones; roughly 78% are singletons and the top ten take 7.1%. Study-wide points: Clones of tumor-derived TCRs expanded in blood after radiotherapy plus ipilimumab.

Focal radiation with ipilimumab CTLA-4 blockade was given to patients with chemo-refractory metastatic non-small-cell lung cancer. The TCR comes from a human donor with non-small cell lung cancer who had a complete response to radiotherapy plus ipilimumab. Sample: peripheral blood, taken from a patient treated with radiotherapy plus ipilimumab.

For the CDR3, the DNA is TGTGCCACCAGCAGAGATACGGGATACGGCTACACCTTC. Translation gives CATSRDTGYGYTF. The rearrangement links TRBV15 to TRBJ1-2; unclear D gene. The CDR3 runs to 13 residues. V lost 0 bases and J 8 bases, leaving 10 bases between the germline ends. The germline V gene encodes CDR1 LNHNV and CDR2 YYDKDF (reference sequence).